Listed here are 17 T cell receptor beta chains from one sample, sequenced in a study of T cells in Graves' hyperthyroidism and ophthalmopathy. Authors of the study amplified TCR beta CDR3 regions from RNA transcripts. First-round RT-PCR of the TCR CDR3 relied on the HTBI primer set. TCRdb ran MiXCR on the multiplex PCR reads and lists one entry per CDR3 protein. The sample shows 200,000 to 250,000 distinct CDR3 sequences, around 18% of them seen only once. Specimen: blood. The receptors were gathered from a man aged 40-49 years with Graves' hyperthyroidism.

This clonotype has ten or more counts. The V and J genes are TRBV2 and TRBJ1-5; tentatively, D is TRBD1 (5 bases). CDR3 length: 13 residues. Germline V CDR1 and CDR2: SNHLY, FYNNEI. V dropped 8 bases and J dropped 3 bases, with 11 bases sitting between them. The chain's CDR3 is CASGQGTNQPQHF. In DNA form, the CDR3 reads TGTGCCAGCGGGCAGGGCACCAATCAGCCCCAGCATTTT. Full variable domain (remainder filled in from reference TRBV2 and TRBJ1-5): EPEVTQTPSHQVTQMGQEVILRCVPISNHLYFYWYRQILGQKVEFLVSFYNNEISEKSEIFDDQFSVERPDGSNFTLKIRSTKLEDSAMYFCASGQGTNQPQHFGDGTRLSIL.

This clonotype has ten or more counts. V usage is TRBV20-1 and J usage is TRBJ2-2, with 11 positions matching TRBD2. CDR3 length: 17 amino acids. The germline V gene has CDR1 DFQATT and CDR2 SNEGSKA (reference sequence). V gave up 3 bases and J gave up 1 base; unmatched junction bases: 7. CDR3 region: CSASPPGLAVNTGELFF. The CDR3 coding sequence is TGCAGTGCTAGCCCCCCGGGACTAGCGGTGAACACCGGGGAGCTGTTTTTT.

This clonotype was picked up a small number of times. This rearrangement joins TRBV28 to TRBJ1-2, with TRBD1 identical over 7 bases. The J segment lost 4 bases and the V segment lost 1 base, leaving 6 bases of the junction unmatched. The CDR3 sequence is 15 residues long. Germline V gene data show CDR1 as MDHEN and CDR2 as SYDVKM. Here the CDR3 DNA reads TGTGCCAGCAGTTTATCTAGGGGGCGCCTCTATGGCTACACCTTC. The encoded protein is CASSLSRGRLYGYTF.

This clonotype was detected many times. The chain joins TRBV12-3 or TRBV12-4 to TRBJ1-1; 7 bases map to TRBD1. The V and J ends lost 5 bases and 5 bases, in that order; junction bases with no gene match: 8. There are 14 residues in the CDR3. The CDR3 nucleotides are TGTGCCAGCAGTCCCGACAGGGTTAGGACTGAAGCTTTCTTT. As protein: CASSPDRVRTEAFF.

This clonotype was counted many times. The chain recombines TRBV9 with TRBJ1-1, with 8 bases aligning to TRBD1. The CDR3 has 14 amino acids. CDR1 and CDR2 from the germline V gene are SGDLS and YYNGEE. After removal of 4 bases from V and 3 bases from J, the junction contained 5 bases not matched to a gene. The CDR3 protein is CASSTATGDTEAFF. The CDR3 DNA reads TGTGCCAGCAGCACCGCGACAGGGGACACTGAAGCTTTCTTT.

About this clonotype: This CDR3 is missing its conserved last phenylalanine or tryptophan, likely due to a read error. V is TRBV6-1 and J is TRBJ2-1; 14 bases agree with TRBD2. After removal of 7 bases from V and 6 bases from J, the junction contained 2 bases not matched to a gene. This CDR3 region has 14 residues. The germline gives CDR1 MNHNS, CDR2 SASEGT. In nucleotides, the CDR3 is TGTGCCAGCACGACTAGCGGGGGGGTCAATGAGCAGTTCCTC. It encodes CASTTSGGVNEQFL.

With respect to this clonotype: A much larger clone differs from this one at a single base, so this may be a read error. This chain uses TRBV2 with TRBJ1-6; 9 nucleotides agree with TRBD1. Trimming at V came to 4 bases and at J to 0 bases, leaving 7 bases not matched to a gene. The CDR3 totals 18 residues. Germline V gene sequence: CDR1 SNHLY, CDR2 FYNNEI. In DNA, the CDR3 is TGTGCCAGCAGTGGGACAGGGGAGGACAGCTCCTATAATTCACCCCTCCACTTT. It is translated as CASSGTGEDSSYNSPLHF.

The rearrangement links TRBV11-3 to TRBJ1-1; D perhaps matches TRBD1 (6 bases). Per germline, CDR1 SGHNT and CDR2 YENEEA. This CDR3 has 16 residues. Deletions cut 4 bases from V and 5 bases from J, with 20 bases between. The CDR3 DNA reads TGTGCCAGCAGCTCGGAGCGGGGGGGGGCGAGGACTGAAGCTTTCTTT. Protein: CASSSERGGARTEAFF.

The genes are TRBV20-1 and TRBJ2-7; either TRBD1 or TRBD2 may supply D (5 bases each). V dropped 6 bases and J dropped 3 bases, with 18 bases sitting between them. CDR3 size: 14 residues. Germline-derived CDR1 and CDR2 are DFQATT and SNEGSKA (reference sequence). The CDR3 loop reads CSANQGPRDYEQYF. The CDR3 region has the DNA TGCAGTGCCAACCAGGGACCAAGGGACTACGAGCAGTACTTC.

The chain uses TRBV7-2 and TRBJ2-5; no clear D. The CDR3 length is 12 residues. CDR1 and CDR2 (germline): SGHTA, FQGNSA. V lost 2 bases and J lost 5, with 6 bases in between. The CDR3 is CASSLNVETQYF. The CDR3 region has the DNA TGTGCCAGCAGCTTAAATGTGGAGACCCAGTACTTC.

This clonotype was counted ten times or more. The rearrangement links TRBV7-2 to TRBJ2-2; unclear D gene. CDR1 and CDR2 from the germline V gene are SGHTA and FQGNSA. The CDR3 length is 14 residues. With 4 bases removed from V and 2 bases from J, the gap between germline ends came to 8 bases. CDR3 loop: CASSSKYNTGELFF. For the CDR3, the DNA is TGTGCCAGCAGCTCTAAATATAACACCGGGGAGCTGTTTTTT. The full variable domain, with the rest looked up from reference TRBV7-2 and TRBJ2-2, is GAGVSQSPSNKVTEKGKDVELRCDPISGHTALYWYRQSLGQGLEFLIYFQGNSAPDKSGLPSDRFSAERTGGSVSTLTIQRTQQEDSAVYLCASSSKYNTGELFFGEGSRLTVL.

This clonotype was seen at least ten times. The V call is TRBV7-2, the J call TRBJ1-2, with TRBD1 matching over 7 bases. Per the germline V gene, CDR1 is SGHTA and CDR2 is FQGNSA. The CDR3 is 15 residues long. V lost 6 bases and J lost 1; bases outside the gene matches: 8. CDR3 in DNA: TGTGCCAGCAGACCAGGGGGAGGGGATAACTATGGCTACACCTTC. Translated: CASRPGGGDNYGYTF.

This clonotype was observed many times. This sequence joins TRBV27 and TRBJ2-2; a possible D gene is TRBD2 (6 bases). The germline CDR1 and CDR2 sequences are MNHEY and SMNVEV (reference sequence). The V end lost 5 bases, the J end lost 6 bases, and 19 bases lay between the germline ends. This CDR3 is built from 16 residues. The CDR3 loop reads CASSAGPYDLSGELFF. For the CDR3, the DNA is TGTGCCAGCAGTGCGGGACCCTATGATTTATCCGGGGAGCTGTTTTTT.

The count of this clonotype is one. The rearrangement uses TRBV20-1 and TRBJ2-5; 8 nucleotides align to TRBD1. CDR1 and CDR2 (germline): DFQATT, SNEGSKA (reference sequence). The CDR3 spans 13 residues. J was trimmed by 5 bases and V by 6 bases; bases with no gene match: 8. CDR3 sequence: CSATQGVRETQYF. CDR3 coding DNA: TGCAGTGCCACACAGGGGGTTCGGGAGACCCAGTACTTC.

The chain employs TRBV5-1 and TRBJ1-3; 10 bases align to TRBD1. The trim removed 4 bases at V and 2 bases at J, leaving 3 bases unmatched. The CDR3 covers 15 residues. From germline, CDR1 is SGHRS and CDR2 YFSETQ. CDR3 DNA: TGCGCCAGCAGCCATGGACAGGGGGCTGGAAACACCATATATTTT. It is translated as CASSHGQGAGNTIYF.

J is TRBJ2-7 and V is TRBV6-2 or TRBV6-3, with D perhaps TRBD1 or TRBD2 (5 bases each). Germline V lookup: CDR1 MNHEY, CDR2 SVGEGT. With 4 bases removed from V and 2 bases from J, the gap between germline ends came to 15 bases. The CDR3 is 15 amino acids. This CDR3 reads CASSSLRRGAYEQYF. The CDR3 nucleotides are TGTGCCAGCAGTTCACTAAGGAGAGGGGCCTACGAGCAGTACTTC.

This clonotype was picked up many times. The chain employs TRBV7-9 and TRBJ1-5; D is possibly TRBD1 (6 bases). CDR3 length equals 14 residues. Germline assignment: CDR1 SEHNR and CDR2 FQNEAQ (reference sequence). The V gene lost 4 bases and the J gene lost 3 bases, with 10 bases spanning the gap. The CDR3 loop is CASSSQGLNQPQHF. Written as DNA, the CDR3 is TGTGCCAGCAGCTCCCAGGGGCTCAATCAGCCCCAGCATTTT.